These 20 T cell receptor beta chains were all obtained from the same sample, sequenced in a study of PD-L1 blockade in urothelial cancer. TCRdb's copy holds only in-frame clones and misses some; the assay was immunoSEQ multiplex PCR. The repertoire has 35,000 to 50,000 clones, 85% to 90% of them found once; the top ten carry around 14%. The sample was PBMCs, taken around atezolizumab (anti-PD-L1) treatment. These receptors all stem from an older woman with urothelial cancer.

The rearrangement uses TRBV9 and TRBJ2-3; TRBD2 might be the D (6 bases). Germline V gene sequence: CDR1 SGDLS, CDR2 YYNGEE. CDR3 length: 16 residues. V lost 0 bases and J lost 0, with 11 bases in between. This CDR3 reads CASSVGERASTDTQYF. CDR3 DNA: TGTGCCAGCAGCGTAGGTGAGCGGGCCAGCACAGATACGCAGTATTTT.

The rearrangement uses TRBV28 and TRBJ2-5; D might be TRBD2 (5 bases). The CDR3 is 18 amino acids. CDR1 MDHEN and CDR2 SYDVKM come from the germline V gene. Trimming pared 2 bases from V and 1 base from J, leaving 20 bases between. As DNA, the CDR3 is TGTGCCAGCAGTTTAACCCCCCCCGGGGTGTCGATCCAAGAGACCCAGTACTTC. This encodes CASSLTPPGVSIQETQYF. The variable domain in full, with the rest retrieved from reference TRBV28 and TRBJ2-5, is DVKVTQSSRYLVKRTGEKVFLECVQDMDHENMFWYRQDPGLGLRLIYFSYDVKMKEKGDIPEGYSVSREKKERFSLILESASTNQTSMYLCASSLTPPGVSIQETQYFGPGTRLLVL.

This chain links TRBV9 with TRBJ2-7, with 8 bases matching TRBD1. From germline, CDR1 is SGDLS and CDR2 YYNGEE. CDR3 length: 16 residues. With V trimmed by 3 bases and J by 2 bases, 10 bases remained unmatched. CDR3 sequence: CASSEGGRGHTYEQYF. CDR3 sequence (DNA): TGTGCCAGCAGCGAGGGGGGCAGGGGGCACACCTACGAGCAGTACTTC.

V is TRBV2 and J is TRBJ1-1; D is unclear. Trimming cost V 3 bases and J 1 base, with 9 bases left between them. The CDR3 consists of 14 residues. The germline V gene has CDR1 SNHLY and CDR2 FYNNEI. The DNA of the CDR3 is TGTGCCAGCAGTGAGTTAGTTTCGAACACTGAAGCTTTCTTT. This codes for CASSELVSNTEAFF.

The CDR3 DNA reads as TGTGCCAGCAGCCATTCGGCTAGCGGCCAAGAGACCCAGTACTTC. Amino acid sequence: CASSHSASGQETQYF. The rearrangement links TRBV14 to TRBJ2-5, with 7 bases that match TRBD2. The V and J ends lost 3 bases and 1 base, in that order; junction bases with no gene match: 5. The CDR3 is made up of 15 amino acids. Germline loops: CDR1 SGHDN, CDR2 FVKESK.

The J gene is TRBJ2-6, the V gene TRBV4-1, with D maybe TRBD2 (5 bases). This CDR3 has 20 amino acids. Trimming cost V 1 base and J 0 bases, with 19 bases left between them. Looked up from germline, CDR1 is MGHRA and CDR2 is YSYEKL. The CDR3 loop reads CASSQVKGSSVYSGANVLTF. The CDR3 coding sequence is TGCGCCAGCAGCCAAGTTAAAGGGAGCTCTGTCTACTCTGGGGCCAACGTCCTGACTTTC.

The table lists this clone with a few counts. The V call is TRBV5-1, the J call TRBJ2-3, with 8 bases aligning to TRBD1. There are 14 residues in the CDR3. V lost 7 bases to trimming and J lost 4 bases; unmatched junction nucleotides: 8. Germline V gene data show CDR1 as SGHRS and CDR2 as YFSETQ. CDR3 sequence (DNA): TGCGCCAGCTATCCAGGACAGGGTCCAGATACGCAGTATTTT. It specifies CASYPGQGPDTQYF.

The chain is built from TRBV2 and TRBJ2-7; 9 bases are a match to TRBD2. With V trimmed by 4 bases and J by 3 bases, 4 bases remained unmatched. The CDR3 totals 14 residues. Looked up from germline, CDR1 is SNHLY and CDR2 is FYNNEI. In DNA form, the CDR3 reads TGTGCCAGCAGTGGACTAGCGGAGGGCTACGAGCAGTACTTC. Protein sequence: CASSGLAEGYEQYF.

The chain links TRBV5-6 to TRBJ2-1; D is possibly TRBD2 (6 bases). Germline lookup yields CDR1 SGHDT and CDR2 YYEEEE. V was shortened by 6 bases and J by 9 bases, with 22 bases between the two germline ends. CDR3 size: 15 residues. The CDR3 DNA is TGTGCCAGCACCAGGCTTGTGATAGCGGAGCTTGAGCAGTTCTTC. Translating gives CASTRLVIAELEQFF.

This clone has only a few counts. This chain links TRBV28 with TRBJ2-7, with D possibly matching TRBD1 (6 bases). CDR3 length: 14 residues. V lost 7 bases, J lost 0 bases, and 13 bases lay in between. Per germline, CDR1 MDHEN and CDR2 SYDVKM. The CDR3 region has the DNA TGTGCCAGCAACCCAGGGGCCCTCTCCTACGAGCAGTACTTC. Encoded protein: CASNPGALSYEQYF.

This chain connects TRBV19 to TRBJ1-2, with D possibly matching TRBD1 (6 bases). V lost 5 bases to trimming and J lost 6 bases, with 28 bases between them. Germline CDR1 reads LNHDA; CDR2 reads SQIVND (reference sequence). The CDR3 runs to 18 residues. The CDR3, as DNA: TGTGCCAGTAGTCTGAGACAGGTCTGGCCCTCGCTAGTTAATGGCTACACCTTC. This sequence encodes CASSLRQVWPSLVNGYTF.

This chain uses TRBV9 with TRBJ1-2; D unresolved. The CDR3 extends over 14 amino acids. Trimming cost V 0 bases and J 4 bases, with 10 bases left between them. CDR1 and CDR2 from the germline V gene are SGDLS and YYNGEE. This CDR3 reads CASSVDLPLYGYTF. The CDR3 DNA reads as TGTGCCAGCAGCGTAGATCTCCCACTCTATGGCTACACCTTC.

This clone appeared a single time. The CDR3 bases are TGTGCCAGCTCACTTATAGGGGGCAGGTCCTACGAGCAGTACTTC. Protein product: CASSLIGGRSYEQYF. The chain couples TRBV18 to TRBJ2-7; 7 positions match TRBD1. The V gene end was trimmed by 4 bases and the J gene end by 1 base; junction bases not matched to a gene: 7. The V gene's germline CDR1 is KGHSH and CDR2 LQKENI. This CDR3 contains 15 residues.

The rearrangement uses TRBV7-9 and TRBJ1-1, with a tentative D call TRBD1 (6 bases). This CDR3 region has 19 residues. Germline lookup yields CDR1 SEHNR and CDR2 FQNEAQ (reference sequence). Between the trimmed V and J ends, which lost 2 bases and 5 bases, there was a span of 27 bases. In DNA form, the CDR3 reads TGTGCCAGCAGCTTAAGTGGGGTTCCGGGCCAGGGGATGGGGACTGAAGCTTTCTTT. It yields the protein CASSLSGVPGQGMGTEAFF.

The chain recombines TRBV4-2 with TRBJ2-3, with a weak D call TRBD2 (6 bases). V was pared by 8 bases and J by 6 bases, with 18 bases between. This CDR3 has 14 residues. The germline V gene has CDR1 LGHNA and CDR2 YNFKEQ. The CDR3 here is CASGSGSAGDTQYF. CDR3 nucleotide sequence: TGTGCCAGCGGCTCCGGGAGCGCCGGGGATACGCAGTATTTT.

This rearrangement joins TRBV6-5 to TRBJ2-7; D may be TRBD1 (5 bases). This CDR3 comprises 14 residues. V lost 0 bases and J 5 bases, leaving 11 bases between the germline ends. Germline CDR1 is MNHEY and CDR2 is SVGAGI. CDR3: CASSYSRQTHEQYF. In DNA, the CDR3 is TGTGCCAGCAGTTACTCGCGACAGACCCACGAGCAGTACTTC.

The CDR3 sequence is CSVGYVGGDEQYF. In DNA form, the CDR3 reads TGCAGCGTTGGATACGTGGGGGGAGACGAGCAGTACTTC. The chain couples TRBV29-1 to TRBJ2-7, with a possible D match to TRBD2 (6 bases). The V gene's germline CDR1 is SQVTM and CDR2 ANQGSEA. CDR3 length: 13 amino acids. The germline V and J ends were trimmed by 4 bases and 5 bases, with 15 bases remaining between them.

V is TRBV27 and J is TRBJ2-7, with TRBD1 matching 7 bases. Germline V gene data show CDR1 as MNHEY and CDR2 as SMNVEV (reference sequence). Trimming cost V 5 bases and J 0 bases; bases outside gene matches: 4. The CDR3 extends over 14 amino acids. The CDR3 sequence is CASSGTASSYEQYF. DNA of the CDR3: TGTGCCAGCAGTGGGACAGCGAGCTCCTACGAGCAGTACTTC.

This sequence joins TRBV7-9 and TRBJ2-3; 7 nucleotides agree with TRBD2. The CDR3 has 17 residues. V lost 4 bases, J lost 1 base, and 11 bases stayed unmatched. The germline V gene encodes CDR1 SEHNR and CDR2 FQNEAQ (reference sequence). The CDR3 protein is CASSSTASGSGTDTQYF. CDR3 sequence (DNA): TGTGCCAGCAGCTCTACTGCTAGCGGATCGGGCACAGATACGCAGTATTTT.

This chain connects TRBV5-8 to TRBJ2-7; TRBD2 agrees at 8 bases. Germline assignment: CDR1 SGHTS and CDR2 YDEGEE. CDR3 length: 12 residues. V gave up 4 bases and J gave up 12 bases; unmatched junction bases: 9. The CDR3 loop reads CASSRTSFSLYF. The CDR3 region has the DNA TGTGCCAGCAGCCGGACTAGCTTCAGCCTGTACTTC.